Here is one TCR beta chain with its context. The table lists this clonotype with many counts. What this receptor recognizes is not known. A read error may produce the germline difference seen at one junction end. Measured from the cysteine to the phenylalanine, the CDR3 is 13 residues long. The CDR3 DNA has 39 bases and is translated from base 1. According to the germline V gene, CDR1 reads SGHDN and CDR2 reads FVKESK. The sample is drawn from a study of Graves' ophthalmopathy and Graves' hyperthyroidism (dated by TCRdb to between 2018 and 2020). Background for the entire study: Peripheral blood samples were taken at the time of initial diagnosis, before any treatment was given. The study used signatures of the TCR beta repertoire to tell Graves' ophthalmopathy apart from Graves' hyperthyroidism and to predict which patients would progress to ophthalmopathy. The roughly 90 discovery patients were divided at random into training and test sets in a 7:3 ratio. In total, around 140 blood samples were TCR-sequenced: approximately 40 ophthalmopathy, some 72 hyperthyroidism and about 17 hyperthyroidism-to-ophthalmopathy patients. T-cell repertoires of thyroid tissue and blood were compared in six hyperthyroidism patients. Following sample collection, hyperthyroidism patients were given methimazole at a starting dose of 30 mg daily, and ophthalmopathy patients were given high-dose intravenous methylprednisolone. A discovery set of 100 patients (around 45 ophthalmopathy, fewer than 60 stable hyperthyroidism) was enrolled to explore V-J signatures distinguishing ophthalmopathy from hyperthyroidism. An independent validation cohort comprised fewer than 20 hyperthyroidism patients and over 15 patients who later progressed from hyperthyroidism to ophthalmopathy.

For repertoire sequencing, TCR beta CDR3 regions were amplified from RNA transcripts. The first round was an RT-PCR using HTBI primers with the Qiagen OneStep RT-PCR kit, and this first round was followed by a second-round multiplex PCR, then size selection and purification. The libraries underwent paired-end sequencing with 100 bp reads on an Illumina HiSeq2000. As for the authors' bioinformatics: SOAPnuke was used to process the reads, throwing out any read that had adapters, had uncalled bases, had a mean Phred below 15, or lacked an exact constant-primer or identifier match. COPE v1.2.5 was used to merge the high-quality paired reads. Unique nucleotide sequences were defined as clonotypes and aligned to IMGT TRB V, D and J references using MiTCR v1.1. The analysis was limited to V-J combinations with a frequency above 0.0001, which together covered 99.2% of the repertoires. For each V-J combination, a TCR clonal expansion and chaos score was defined as F50 clonal expansion divided by the chaos observed in the TCRdist matrix. Welch's t-statistics and random forest were used to reduce the features to 10 to 15 V-J combinations, which were then used as input to a naive Bayes classifier. The similarity between thyroid and blood repertoires was quantified using the Morisita-Horn index. The public reads were reprocessed in TCRdb via fastp at Q25 and MiXCR, keeping in-frame beta chains. Identical CDR3 proteins give one entry, which carries the most common genes and DNA. V and J calls and clone size were set by TCRdb, not the authors. The sample has about half a million distinct CDR3 sequences on record, around an eighth of them singletons. About 9.4% of the sample lies in the top ten.

Patients with ophthalmopathy had moderately to severely active disease, with a Clinical Activity Score of 3 or more, a NOSPECS grade of 4 or more, and a disease duration of less than 3 months. Patients were excluded if they had other autoimmune diseases, uncontrolled infections, pregnancy or lactation. Diagnosis was based on clinical symptoms, serum thyroxine, TRAb, thyroid ultrasound and orbital computed tomography. Using Ficoll-Paque density gradient centrifugation, PBMCs were isolated from 9.5 to 10 ml of fresh peripheral blood. Trizol reagent was used to extract the total RNA, and its quality was then checked on an Agilent 2100 Bioanalyzer. Overall study outcomes, separate from this receptor: Most expanded thyroid clonotypes with frequency above 0.001 were also detected in blood, suggesting blood repertoires may reflect the thyroid immune response. The 13-signature model separated ophthalmopathy from stable hyperthyroidism with around 90% sensitivity and approximately 81% specificity in cross-validation, and 80%/75% in the test set. No statistical method was used to predetermine the sample size, and group allocation was not hidden from the investigators. In validation, the model predicted ophthalmopathy progression with about 71% sensitivity and roughly 72% specificity; 12 predicted patients were CT-confirmed with GO in a median of approximately six months.

The source material was blood. This TCR was recovered from a woman in her twenties or thirties with Graves' ophthalmopathy. Donor details come from another sample of the same person, matched by shared clones. The rearrangement joined TRBV14 to TRBJ2-5; the D gene is perhaps TRBD1, on 6 matching bases. CDR3 sequence: CAGSARTEGTQYF. Read as DNA, the sequence is TGTGCCGGCAGCGCACGGACAGAGGGGACCCAGTACTTC.